A single sample gave rise to the 23 T cell receptor beta chains below, sequenced in a study of T-cell reconstitution after alpha-beta-depleted transplantation in children. The TCRbeta library was prepared with unique molecular identifiers. TCRdb passed the PCR reads through MiXCR, listing each CDR3 protein once. The sample contains fewer than 350,000 distinct CDR3 sequences, over 9% of which appear only once. Source: PBMCs, taken before TCRalphabeta/CD19-depleted stem cell transplant. Every receptor here comes from a boy under three years old with acute myeloid leukemia, due to receive a stem cell transplant.

This clonotype was seen more than once but under ten times. This chain links TRBV5-1 with TRBJ2-3, with D tentatively TRBD2 (5 bases). The length of the CDR3 is 13 residues. With 4 bases removed from V and 2 bases from J, the gap between germline ends came to 8 bases. CDR1 is SGHRS, CDR2 YFSETQ, per germline. CDR3 loop: CASSVRDTDTQYF. CDR3 nucleotide sequence: TGCGCCAGCAGCGTGAGGGACACAGATACGCAGTATTTT.

There are a few counts of this clonotype. This chain joins TRBV29-1 and TRBJ1-4; D is perhaps TRBD1 (6 bases). This CDR3 region has 14 residues. V lost 6 bases and J lost 0, with 11 bases in between. The germline V gene has CDR1 SQVTM and CDR2 ANQGSEA. The CDR3 coding sequence is TGCAGCGTGGGCAGGGGCCCAACTAATGAAAAACTGTTTTTT. It encodes CSVGRGPTNEKLFF. Combining the CDR3 with reference TRBV29-1 and TRBJ1-4 gives the whole variable domain SAVISQKPSRDICQRGTSLTIQCQVDSQVTMMFWYRQQPGQSLTLIATANQGSEATYESGFVIDKFPISRPNLTFSTLTVSNMSPEDSSIYLCSVGRGPTNEKLFFGSGTQLSVL.

This clonotype was seen a single time. A much more abundant neighbour one base away suggests this may be a read error. This chain uses TRBV7-3 with TRBJ2-2; 9 nucleotides line up with TRBD2. The CDR3 consists of 16 residues. Germline V CDR1 and CDR2: SGHTA, FQGTGA. As DNA, the CDR3 is TGTGTCAGCAGCTTAAATAGCGGGAGCAACACCGGGGAGCTGTTTTTT. Translating gives CVSSLNSGSNTGELFF.

This clonotype was detected ten times or more. The chain uses TRBV20-1 and TRBJ1-2; 10 nucleotides align to TRBD1. Per germline, CDR1 DFQATT and CDR2 SNEGSKA (reference sequence). The CDR3 contains 13 residues. J gave up 7 bases and V 1 base, and 3 bases lay outside the gene matches. The DNA of the CDR3 is TGCAGTGCTAGAGTGGGGACAGGGGCTGGCTACACCTTC. It is translated as CSARVGTGAGYTF.

A word on this clonotype: An end of the junction differs from the germline gene, which may be a read error. J is TRBJ2-1 and V is TRBV4-2, with 13 bases lining up with TRBD2. Germline V gene data show CDR1 as LGHNA and CDR2 as YNFKEQ. CDR3 size: 16 residues. The CDR3 coding sequence is TGTGCCAGCAGGCGGACTAGCGGGAGTCGAGACAAAGAGCAGTTCTTC. It is translated as CASRRTSGSRDKEQFF.

The CDR3 loop reads CSATTGLAVNSPLHF. The CDR3 DNA reads TGCAGTGCTACCACCGGACTAGCGGTTAATTCACCCCTCCACTTT. The chain is built from TRBV20-1 and TRBJ1-6; the D is unclear. In germline, CDR1 is DFQATT, CDR2 SNEGSKA (reference sequence). The CDR3 contains 15 residues. The germline V and J ends were trimmed by 4 bases and 6 bases, with 16 bases remaining between them.

At least ten counts were recorded for this clonotype. One end of the junction does not line up with germline, which may come from a read error. V is TRBV5-6 and J is TRBJ2-1, with 7 bases aligning to TRBD2. This CDR3 is 16 amino acids long. CDR1 is SGHDT and CDR2 is YYEEEE in the germline V gene. CDR3 DNA: TGTGCCAGCAGCTTGAGGGTTAGCGGGCCGTACATTGAGCAGTTCTTC. The encoded protein is CASSLRVSGPYIEQFF.

CDR3 nucleotides: TGTGCCAGCTCACCAGGTGCCAGGGGGCTCGAGCAGTACTTC. It codes for CASSPGARGLEQYF. The chain employs TRBV18 and TRBJ2-7; 8 bases match TRBD1. CDR1 is KGHSH, CDR2 LQKENI, per germline. The CDR3 has 14 residues. Losses at the gene ends were 2 bases for V and 6 bases for J; bases not matched to a gene: 6.

This clonotype occurred many times. This chain links TRBV4-1 with TRBJ2-7, with a tentative D call TRBD1 (5 bases). The V gene's germline CDR1 is MGHRA and CDR2 YSYEKL. Trimming shortened V by 0 bases and J by 3 bases, and 15 bases separated the two germline ends. This CDR3 contains 16 residues. The CDR3 nucleotides are TGCGCCAGCAGCCAAGATTCGGACACTCCATTCTACGAGCAGTACTTC. Translating gives CASSQDSDTPFYEQYF.

With regard to this clonotype: With a much larger clone just one base away, this may be a read error. This chain joins TRBV25-1 and TRBJ1-1; D remains unclear. The CDR3 has 12 residues. From germline, CDR1 is MGHDK and CDR2 SYGVNS. The DNA for the CDR3 is TGTGCCAGCGGTGAATCGTACACTGAAGCTTTCTTT. Its protein is CASGESYTEAFF.

This clonotype was detected only a few times. This chain joins TRBV20-1 and TRBJ2-1, with TRBD2 matching 10 bases. Germline V gives CDR1 DFQATT, CDR2 SNEGSKA (reference sequence). Trimming at V came to 7 bases and at J to 5 bases, leaving 2 bases not matched to a gene. This CDR3 is 12 amino acids long. In DNA, the CDR3 is TGCAGTGTTGGACTAGCGGACAATGAGCAGTTCTTC. This encodes CSVGLADNEQFF.

This clonotype was observed many times. The chain joins TRBV10-2 to TRBJ2-7; D is uncertain. The V end was cut by 5 bases, the J end by 3 bases, with 5 bases between. The CDR3 length is 11 residues. Looked up from germline, CDR1 is WSHSY and CDR2 is SAAADI. The CDR3: CASSRVYEQYF. The CDR3, as DNA: TGCGCCAGCAGTAGAGTCTACGAGCAGTACTTC.

Many counts were recorded for this clonotype. The rearrangement joins TRBV5-1 to TRBJ2-1, with a tentative D call TRBD2 (5 bases). CDR1 SGHRS and CDR2 YFSETQ come from the germline V gene. CDR3 length: 15 amino acids. The V and J ends lost 0 bases and 4 bases respectively, with 11 bases between them. The CDR3 nucleotides read TGCGCCAGCAGCTTGGGTACTTGGAGGTACAATGAGCAGTTCTTC. Translating it yields CASSLGTWRYNEQFF.

This clonotype was counted many times. V is TRBV7-2 and J is TRBJ2-5, with D perhaps TRBD1 (6 bases). Germline CDR1 reads SGHTA; CDR2 reads FQGNSA. The CDR3 covers 15 residues. Trimming removed 5 bases at V and 1 base at J, with 14 bases between. The CDR3 nucleotides read TGTGCCAGCAGCCGTCCCCACAGGGTCCAAGAGACCCAGTACTTC. Translating gives CASSRPHRVQETQYF.

This clonotype was found a few times. The chain is built from TRBV7-2 and TRBJ2-5, with D tentatively TRBD1 or TRBD2 (6 bases each). The V and J ends lost 2 bases and 2 bases respectively, with 12 bases between them. CDR3 length equals 15 residues. Germline assignment: CDR1 SGHTA and CDR2 FQGNSA. CDR3 DNA sequence: TGTGCCAGCAGCTTACGGGGGCGGGAACAAGAGACCCAGTACTTC. Translated, it gives CASSLRGREQETQYF.

This clonotype was picked up a small number of times. J is TRBJ2-2 and V is TRBV2, with 7 bases fitting TRBD2. The J segment lost 3 bases and the V segment lost 6 bases, leaving 4 bases of the junction unmatched. There are 14 residues in the CDR3. The germline CDR1 and CDR2 sequences are SNHLY and FYNNEI. DNA for the CDR3: TGTGCCAGCAGATGGCTAGCGGACACCGGGGAGCTGTTTTTT. Its translation: CASRWLADTGELFF.

V gene TRBV6-5 combines with J gene TRBJ1-6; D ambiguous. Trimming cost V 2 bases and J 0 bases, with 8 bases left between them. This CDR3 is built from 16 residues. Germline CDR1 is MNHEY and CDR2 is SVGAGI. The CDR3 nucleotides are TGTGCCAGCAGTTACAAAGTTGGCTCCTATAATTCACCCCTCCACTTT. Residues: CASSYKVGSYNSPLHF.

This clonotype was observed many times. The gene calls are TRBV12-3 or TRBV12-4 and TRBJ2-1, with 9 bases that match TRBD2. Trimming at V came to 2 bases and at J to 6 bases, leaving 2 bases not matched to a gene. This CDR3 has 14 amino acids. CDR3 coding DNA: TGTGCCAGCAGTTTACCAGCGGGGGGCAATGAGCAGTTCTTC. This codes for CASSLPAGGNEQFF.

This clonotype was counted many times. The chain recombines TRBV6-5 with TRBJ2-7; 8 bases match TRBD1. Germline values: CDR1 MNHEY, CDR2 SVGAGI. The CDR3 sequence is 12 residues long. V was pared by 0 bases and J by 9 bases, with 1 base of the junction left unmatched. The CDR3 nucleotides are TGTGCCAGCAGTTACTCGACAGGGGTGCAGTACTTC. This translates into CASSYSTGVQYF.

This clonotype has more than one count but fewer than ten. The rearrangement uses TRBV9 and TRBJ2-1; D unresolved. Trimming pared 0 bases from V and 0 bases from J, leaving 7 bases between. The CDR3 spans 15 residues. Germline CDR1 reads SGDLS; CDR2 reads YYNGEE. DNA of the CDR3: TGTGCCAGCAGCGTAGACCTGAGCTCCTACAATGAGCAGTTCTTC. Translated, it gives CASSVDLSSYNEQFF. The complete variable domain, with remaining parts taken from reference TRBV9 and TRBJ2-1, reads DSGVTQTPKHLITATGQRVTLRCSPRSGDLSVYWYQQSLDQGLQFLIQYYNGEERAKGNILERFSAQQFPDLHSELNLSSLELGDSALYFCASSVDLSSYNEQFFGPGTRLTVL.

The V gene is TRBV28, the J gene TRBJ2-1; 8 bases are shared with TRBD1. Germline CDR1 is MDHEN and CDR2 is SYDVKM. The trim removed 1 base at V and 10 bases at J, leaving 6 bases unmatched. This CDR3 contains 14 residues. The CDR3, as DNA: TGTGCCAGCAGTTTATTTCAGGGGGCAGGGGAGCAGTTCTTC. The encoded protein is CASSLFQGAGEQFF.

The genes are TRBV18 and TRBJ2-3; D is unresolved. Germline CDR1 is KGHSH and CDR2 is LQKENI. The ends were cut back, 2 bases at V and 2 bases at J, with 11 bases in the middle. This CDR3 has 15 amino acids. CDR3 sequence: CASSPRVLNTDTQYF. The CDR3 DNA is TGTGCCAGCTCACCAAGGGTCTTAAACACAGATACGCAGTATTTT.

This clonotype has more than one count but fewer than ten. The gene calls are TRBV7-3 and TRBJ2-3, with 12 positions matching TRBD2. This CDR3 region has 18 residues. V lost 4 bases to trimming and J lost 4 bases; unmatched junction nucleotides: 12. Germline CDR1 reads SGHTA; CDR2 reads FQGTGA. CDR3 residues: CASSYFTRLAGVPDTQYF. In DNA form, the CDR3 reads TGTGCCAGCAGCTACTTTACGCGACTAGCGGGAGTTCCAGATACGCAGTATTTT.